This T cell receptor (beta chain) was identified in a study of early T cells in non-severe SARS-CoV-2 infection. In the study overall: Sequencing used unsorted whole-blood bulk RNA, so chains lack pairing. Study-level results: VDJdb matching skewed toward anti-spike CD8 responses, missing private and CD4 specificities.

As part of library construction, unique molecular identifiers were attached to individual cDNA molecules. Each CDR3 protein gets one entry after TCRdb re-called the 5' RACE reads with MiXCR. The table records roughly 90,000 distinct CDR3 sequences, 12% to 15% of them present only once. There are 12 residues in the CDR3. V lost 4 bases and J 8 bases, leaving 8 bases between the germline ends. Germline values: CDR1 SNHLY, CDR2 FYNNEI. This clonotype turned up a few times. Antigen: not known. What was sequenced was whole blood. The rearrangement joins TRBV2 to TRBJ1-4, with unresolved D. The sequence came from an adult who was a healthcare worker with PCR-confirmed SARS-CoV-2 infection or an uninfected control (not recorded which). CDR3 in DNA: TGTGCCAGCAGTGTAGTCGGAGAAAAACTGTTTTTT. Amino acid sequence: CASSVVGEKLFF.